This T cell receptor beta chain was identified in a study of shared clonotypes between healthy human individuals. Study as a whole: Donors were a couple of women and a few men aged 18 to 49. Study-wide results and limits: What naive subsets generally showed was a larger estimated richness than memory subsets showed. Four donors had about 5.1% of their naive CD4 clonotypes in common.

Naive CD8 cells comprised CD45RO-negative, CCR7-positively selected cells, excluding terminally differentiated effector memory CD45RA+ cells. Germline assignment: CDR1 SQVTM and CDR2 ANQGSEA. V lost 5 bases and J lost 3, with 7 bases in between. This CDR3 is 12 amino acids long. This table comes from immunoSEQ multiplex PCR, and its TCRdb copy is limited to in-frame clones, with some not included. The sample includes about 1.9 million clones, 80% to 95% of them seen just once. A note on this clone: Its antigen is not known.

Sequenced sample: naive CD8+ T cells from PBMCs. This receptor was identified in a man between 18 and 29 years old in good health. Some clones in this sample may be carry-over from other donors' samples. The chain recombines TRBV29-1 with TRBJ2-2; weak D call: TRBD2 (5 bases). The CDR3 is CSVLEDTGELFF. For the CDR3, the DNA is TGCAGCGTTCTGGAGGACACCGGGGAGCTGTTTTTT.